The clone carrying this T cell receptor (beta chain) appeared many times. Its antigen remains unidentified. Generation of bulk TCR libraries relied on previously described methods and listed TCR primers. Each CDR3 protein is one row after TCRdb ran MiXCR on the PCR reads. This sample carries around 65,000 distinct CDR3 sequences, under 20% of them seen once, and the ten largest clones take 1.3% to 1.5%. Using 10%, 30% or 50% RNA, naive CD8 libraries were derived from around 20,000 to 1,000,000 sorted cells. Sorting defined naive CD8 T cells as CD8+CD4-CCR7+CD45RA+. This entry is derived from a study of molecular identifiers for immune sequencing clone quantification. Study-wide results and caveats: Beyond 20 RNA copies, clones held over 98% of effector molecules, compared with under 1% in naive cells.

V was trimmed by 0 bases and J by 3 bases, leaving 9 bases between them. There are 15 residues in the CDR3. Germline values: CDR1 LGHDT, CDR2 YNNKEL (reference sequence). Input material: naive CD8+ T cells from blood, with Jurkat cell RNA spiked in. The subset here: FACS-sorted CD8+CD4-CCR7+CD45RA+ naive T cells. The chain combines TRBV3-1 with TRBJ1-5; possible D gene TRBD1, 5 bases. The sequence was collected from a human donor in good health. Some libraries in this study had Jurkat cell RNA spiked in. The CDR3 DNA reads as TGTGCCAGCAGCCAAGATGGAGGGGCCAATCAGCCCCAGCATTTT. Amino acids: CASSQDGGANQPQHF.